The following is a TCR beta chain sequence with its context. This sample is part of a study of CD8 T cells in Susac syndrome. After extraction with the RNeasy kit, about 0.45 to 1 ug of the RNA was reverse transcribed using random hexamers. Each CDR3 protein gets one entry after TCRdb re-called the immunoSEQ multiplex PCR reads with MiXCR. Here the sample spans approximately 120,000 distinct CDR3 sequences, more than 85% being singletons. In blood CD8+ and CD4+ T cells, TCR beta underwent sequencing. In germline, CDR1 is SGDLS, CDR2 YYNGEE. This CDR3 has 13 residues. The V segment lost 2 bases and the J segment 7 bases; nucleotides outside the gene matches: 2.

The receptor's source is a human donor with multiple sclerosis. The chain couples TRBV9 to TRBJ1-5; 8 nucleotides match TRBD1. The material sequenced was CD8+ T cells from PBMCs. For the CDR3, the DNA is TGTGCCAGCAGCGTCCAGGGGGCGCAGCCCCAGCATTTT. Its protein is CASSVQGAQPQHF.